One and the same sample provided the 2 T cell receptor beta chains below, sequenced in a study of blood T cell repertoires in COVID-19. The assay was immunoSEQ multiplex PCR, and TCRdb's table has in-frame clones only and misses some. The sample consists of 75,000 or so clones, around 80% of them appearing once. Sample: peripheral blood. The receptor set was obtained from a man in his sixties with acute or convalescent COVID-19.

V gene TRBV15 combines with J gene TRBJ2-1, with no clear D. The germline CDR1 and CDR2 sequences are LNHNV and YYDKDF (reference sequence). The CDR3 has 12 residues. With 8 bases removed from V and 4 bases from J, the gap between germline ends came to 9 bases. CDR3 loop: CATADTYNEQFF. CDR3 nucleotides: TGTGCCACCGCCGACACGTACAATGAGCAGTTCTTC. The variable domain in full, completed from reference TRBV15 and TRBJ2-1, reads DAMVIQNPRYQVTQFGKPVTLSCSQTLNHNVMYWYQQKSSQAPKLLFHYYDKDFNNEADTPDNFQSRRPNTSFCFLDIRSPGLGDTAMYLCATADTYNEQFFGPGTRLTVL.

The gene calls are TRBV12-3 or TRBV12-4 and TRBJ1-3, with 9 bases fitting TRBD1. The CDR3 covers 13 residues. J gave up 11 bases and V 8 bases, and 10 bases lay outside the gene matches. CDR3 coding DNA: TGTGCCAGCCACAGGGGGCGGCGAACCCCCATATATTTT. It translates to CASHRGRRTPIYF.